The rows below give T cell receptor beta chains drawn from one sample of a study of blood T cells in healthy people across ages. TCRdb recomputed calls from the 5' RACE reads with MiXCR, one row per CDR3 protein. This sample has about 780,000 distinct CDR3 sequences, with 46% found just once. The source material was blood. These TCRs come from a man at least 80 years old in good health. Each CDR3 is given with its conserved first and last residue. The D gene is left open where the match is weak. The size field is filled for only some rows; it gives once, few, many or a size class.

>TRBJ2-1|TRBV4-1|TRBD2|15|-
TGCGCCAGCAGCATCGGGGGGAGCTCCTACAATGAGCGGTTCTTC
CASSIGGSSYNERFF
>TRBJ1-5|TRBV6-2/TRBV6-3|-|16|-
TGTGCCAGCAGTTCTTACGCGACGGGGAGCAATCAGCCCCAGCATTTT
CASSSYATGSNQPQHF
>TRBJ2-7|TRBV29-1|TRBD1|13|few
TGCAGCGCCTCGGACAGGAAGGGGCTCGAGCAGTACTTC
CSASDRKGLEQYF
>TRBJ1-2|TRBV14|TRBD1|14|-
TGTGCCAGCAGCGACAGGGGGCTGGGCTATGGCTACACCTTC
CASSDRGLGYGYTF
>TRBJ2-5|TRBV5-1|-|12|few
TGCGCCAGCAAATTTAGTCAAGAGACCCAGTACTTC
CASKFSQETQYF
>TRBJ2-7|TRBV28|-|13|-
TGTGCCAGCACCCTTACCCTGGGGCGGGAGCAGTACTTC
CASTLTLGREQYF
>TRBJ2-7|TRBV4-3|-|13|-
TGCGCCAGCAGCCAAGAAGGGGACTACGAGCAGTACTTC
CASSQEGDYEQYF
>TRBJ2-7|TRBV5-1|TRBD1|14|-
TGCGCCAGCGGCCCGCAGACAGGGCCCTACGAGCAGTACTTC
CASGPQTGPYEQYF
>TRBJ2-3|TRBV7-3|-|15|-
TGTGCCAGCAGCTTAAATAGACAGACCACAGATACGCAGTATTTT
CASSLNRQTTDTQYF
>TRBJ1-1|TRBV12-3/TRBV12-4|-|14|-
TGTGCCAGCGGCTCTCCAGGAATGAACACTGAAGCTTTCTTT
CASGSPGMNTEAFF
>TRBJ2-2|TRBV28|TRBD2|15|-
TGTGCCAGCAGAAGCAGCGGGGGGGTCTCCGGGGAGCTGTTTTTT
CASRSSGGVSGELFF
>TRBJ1-2|TRBV29-1|-|13|-
TGCAGCGTTGACTGGTTTGGAGATTCTGGCTACACCTTC
CSVDWFGDSGYTF
>TRBJ1-2|TRBV6-1|-|17|-
TGTGCCAGCAGTGAAGTTATAGGCGTCGGGGGATTCTATGGCTACACCTTC
CASSEVIGVGGFYGYTF
>TRBJ2-7|TRBV5-1|-|12|-
TGCGCCAGCAGCTTGAATCACTACGAGCAGTACTTC
CASSLNHYEQYF
>TRBJ1-5|TRBV6-2/TRBV6-3|-|14|-
TGTGCCAGCAGTAGGGTGGATGGCAATCAGCCCCAGCATTTT
CASSRVDGNQPQHF
>TRBJ2-7|TRBV7-2|-|13|medium-sized
TGTGCCAGCAGCTTAGACAGGGTGGACGAGCAGTACTTC
CASSLDRVDEQYF
>TRBJ2-3|TRBV2|-|14|few
TGTGCCAGCAGAAAGGACAGAGCCACAGATACGCAGTATTTT
CASRKDRATDTQYF
>TRBJ2-1|TRBV5-5|-|12|-
TGTGCCAGCAGCTTTAATAACAATGAGCAGTTCTTC
CASSFNNNEQFF
>TRBJ1-6|TRBV11-2|-|14|-
TGTGCCAGCAGCTTAGGTATAAATAATTCACCCCTCCACTTT
CASSLGINNSPLHF
>TRBJ2-4|TRBV3-1|-|14|-
TGTGCCAGCAGCCCACAGGCAGTCAAAAACATTCAGTACTTC
CASSPQAVKNIQYF
>TRBJ2-5|TRBV15|TRBD1|15|few
TGTGCCACCAGCAGCCCCGACAGGGGGCAAGAGACCCAGTACTTC
CATSSPDRGQETQYF
>TRBJ1-5|TRBV20-1|-|12|-
TGCAGTGCTAGAGAGGGTACTCAGCCCCAGCATTTT
CSAREGTQPQHF
>TRBJ2-1|TRBV30|TRBD2|10|-
TGTGCCTACTTTGGGGAGGGGCAGTTCTTC
CAYFGEGQFF
>TRBJ2-2|TRBV7-2|-|13|-
TGTGCCAGCAGCTTAGACTTGCCTGGGGAGCTGTTTTTT
CASSLDLPGELFF
>TRBJ1-2|TRBV25-1|-|19|-
TGTGCCAGCAGTGAACCCCAGGGAAGAGGCTCCCTCCCCATTCCCGGCTACACCTTC
CASSEPQGRGSLPIPGYTF
>TRBJ1-2|TRBV20-1|-|10|-
TGCAGTGCTAGCCTGAATGGCTACACCTTC
CSASLNGYTF
>TRBJ2-5|TRBV9|-|13|-
TGTGCCAGCAGCGTAGAGTCGCGGGGTGAGCAGTACTTC
CASSVESRGEQYF
>TRBJ2-7|TRBV5-1|-|14|-
TGCGCCAGCAGCTTGGGGCCAGCCCCCTACGAGCAGTACTTC
CASSLGPAPYEQYF
>TRBJ2-5|TRBV27|-|15|few
TGTGCCAGCAGCCCTCGGGGAAGCGGACAAGAGACCCAGTACTTC
CASSPRGSGQETQYF
>TRBJ2-1|TRBV5-1|-|13|many
TGCGCCAGCAGCCGAGGCGGTACTAATGAGCAGTTCTTC
CASSRGGTNEQFF
>TRBJ2-7|TRBV20-1|TRBD2|13|-
TGCAGTGCTAGTGCGGGAGTCTTCGACGAGCAGTACTTC
CSASAGVFDEQYF
>TRBJ2-1|TRBV24-1|TRBD2|15|-
TGTGCCACCAGTCGACTAGCGGGAGCCTACAATGAGCAGTTCTTC
CATSRLAGAYNEQFF
>TRBJ1-2|TRBV5-6|-|12|-
TGTGCCAGCAGCTTGCCAGCCTATGGCTACACCTTC
CASSLPAYGYTF
>TRBJ2-5|TRBV12-3/TRBV12-4|-|13|-
TGTGCCAGCAGTTCTAGGGGGACGGAGACCCGGTACTTC
CASSSRGTETRYF
>TRBJ2-5|TRBV7-9|-|14|-
TGTGCCAGCAGCTTTCCAGGTCGCCAAGAGGCCCAGTACTTC
CASSFPGRQEAQYF
>TRBJ2-3|TRBV7-2|-|13|few
TGTGCCAGCAGCCCGGCGGGCCCAGATACGCAGTATTTT
CASSPAGPDTQYF
>TRBJ1-1|TRBV29-1|-|14|-
TGCAGCACGAATACAGGCCCGGGGAACACTGAAGCTTTCTTT
CSTNTGPGNTEAFF
>TRBJ2-3|TRBV5-1|TRBD2|16|few
TGCGCCAGCAGCAAAGGACTAGCGGGAGACACAGATACGCAGTATTTT
CASSKGLAGDTDTQYF
>TRBJ1-1|TRBV20-1|-|14|-
TGCAGTGCTTTGGCAGGTTTACTTTACACTGAAGCTTTCTTT
CSALAGLLYTEAFF
>TRBJ2-1|TRBV24-1|TRBD2|16|few
TGTGCCACCAGTGATTTTGGGACTAGCGGATACAATGAGCAGTTCTTC
CATSDFGTSGYNEQFF
>TRBJ2-1|TRBV4-1|-|13|-
TGCGCCAGCAGCCAAGAAGACGGAACCGAGCAGTTCTTC
CASSQEDGTEQFF
>TRBJ1-5|TRBV12-3/TRBV12-4|TRBD1|16|-
TGTGCCAGCAGTTTCGGCAGGGGGGCGGGCAATCAGCCCCAGCATTTT
CASSFGRGAGNQPQHF
>TRBJ2-1|TRBV10-3|-|11|-
TGTGCCATCGGCGGGGAAGAGACCCAGTTCTTC
CAIGGEETQFF
>TRBJ1-5|TRBV3-1|-|15|-
TGTGCCAGCAGCCAAGGGCCCCTGGGCAATCAGCCCCAGCATTTT
CASSQGPLGNQPQHF
>TRBJ1-1|TRBV12-3/TRBV12-4|-|11|-
TGTGCCAGCAGCGAGGCTCTTGAAGCTTTCTTT
CASSEALEAFF
>TRBJ2-2|TRBV7-3|-|17|many
TGTGCCAGCAGCCGATGGGGTACGGGGGCTAACACCGGGGAGCTGTTTTTT
CASSRWGTGANTGELFF
>TRBJ2-1|TRBV10-3|-|13|few
TGTGCCATCAGTGGGGACTGGGACAATGAGCAGTTCTTC
CAISGDWDNEQFF
>TRBJ2-5|TRBV4-3|TRBD2|15|-
TGCGCCAGCAGCCAAGTAACTAGCGGGGTAGAGACCCAGTACTTC
CASSQVTSGVETQYF
>TRBJ2-2|TRBV10-3|-|13|-
TGTGCCATCAGGACGGCGGGCACCGGGGAGCTGTTTTTT
CAIRTAGTGELFF
>TRBJ2-3|TRBV20-1|-|15|few
TGCAGTGCTCCAAACCGGGACGGACTACCAGATACGCAGTATTTT
CSAPNRDGLPDTQYF
>TRBJ2-1|TRBV14|TRBD2|16|-
TGTGCCAGCAGCCCCAGGGCACTAGCGGGTTACAATGAGCAGTTCTTC
CASSPRALAGYNEQFF
>TRBJ2-7|TRBV12-3/TRBV12-4|-|16|-
TGTGCCAGCAGTCCAACTGACGGGGCCTCTAAGTGCGAGCAGTACTTC
CASSPTDGASKCEQYF
>TRBJ2-7|TRBV12-3/TRBV12-4|-|14|few
TGTGCCAGCAGTTTCAGGACGCCGTCGGATGAGCAGTACTTC
CASSFRTPSDEQYF
>TRBJ2-1|TRBV2|TRBD2|15|few
TGTGCCAGCAGCGGACTAGCGGGAGGCCGGGGTGAGCAGTTCTTC
CASSGLAGGRGEQFF
>TRBJ1-1|TRBV11-2|-|14|-
TGTGCCAGCAGCTTAGAGGGGACTGGGAAAAAAGCTTTCTTT
CASSLEGTGKKAFF